A single sample is the source of the 13 T cell receptor beta chains below, sequenced in a study of response to subunit inactivated influenza vaccine (dated by TCRdb to 2017 to 2018). The library was prepared using RT-PCR. TCRdb shows the sequencer as Illumina HiSeq 2500. The raw public data were reprocessed by TCRdb itself: fastp quality trimming at Q25, MiXCR clonotype calling, in-frame beta chains only. Rows are unified per CDR3 protein, each entry keeping the most common DNA and genes. The sample table lists approximately 530,000 distinct CDR3 sequences, 6% to 9% of them with a count of one. Around 12% of the sample is taken by the ten largest. The sequenced sample was PBMCs from blood, obtained 23 months after vaccination. These receptors were collected from a man aged 45 to 75 who received an inactivated influenza vaccine. Donor details come from another sample of the same person, matched by shared clones.

The chain links TRBV2 to TRBJ2-2, with 8 bases aligning to TRBD1. V lost 7 bases and J lost 3; bases outside the gene matches: 4. Germline assignment: CDR1 SNHLY and CDR2 FYNNEI. This CDR3 has 14 residues. Here the CDR3 reads CASTRQGYTGELFF. CDR3 in DNA: TGTGCCAGCACTAGACAGGGGTACACCGGGGAGCTGTTTTTT.

The chain couples TRBV5-1 to TRBJ2-1; no clear D gene. V lost 5 bases to trimming and J lost 6 bases, with 9 bases between them. CDR1 is SGHRS, CDR2 YFSETQ, per germline. CDR3 length: 12 amino acids. The CDR3 reads CASRILGNEQFF. The CDR3 coding sequence is TGCGCCAGCAGGATTCTGGGCAATGAGCAGTTCTTC.

This clonotype occurred a few times. CDR3 in amino acids: CASSSLGRGIYGYTF. The CDR3 DNA reads as TGTGCCAGCAGCTCACTCGGCAGGGGAATCTATGGCTACACCTTC. The rearrangement uses TRBV7-2 and TRBJ1-2, with D perhaps matching TRBD1 (6 bases). Trimming left V 4 bases short and J 4 bases short, with 16 bases between. The germline V gene has CDR1 SGHTA and CDR2 FQGNSA. This CDR3 contains 15 residues.

DNA of the CDR3: TGCAGTGCTAGAGTGGGGGACAGGGAAACCTACGAGCAGTACTTC. The encoded protein is CSARVGDRETYEQYF. The V and J genes are TRBV20-1 and TRBJ2-7; 9 bases agree with TRBD1. This CDR3 spans 15 amino acids. Germline CDR1 reads DFQATT; CDR2 reads SNEGSKA (reference sequence). V shed 1 base, J shed 2 bases, and the junction held 6 bases outside the gene matches.

This clonotype was picked up many times. The rearrangement links TRBV7-3 to TRBJ2-5; TRBD2 is a possible D gene (5 bases). V lost 2 bases and J 5 bases, leaving 12 bases between the germline ends. Germline V gene data show CDR1 as SGHTA and CDR2 as FQGTGA. The CDR3 sequence is 14 residues long. The CDR3 DNA reads TGTGCCAGCAGCTTACGAGGTTCGGGGGAGACCCAGTACTTC. It translates to CASSLRGSGETQYF.

This clonotype was seen more than once but under ten times. CDR3 residues: CSAPDRTGGWEQFF. CDR3 nucleotide sequence: TGCAGTGCTCCGGACCGGACGGGGGGGTGGGAGCAGTTCTTC. The V call is TRBV20-1, the J call TRBJ2-1, with 8 bases fitting TRBD2. Looked up from germline, CDR1 is DFQATT and CDR2 is SNEGSKA (reference sequence). Losses at the gene ends were 5 bases for V and 10 bases for J; bases not matched to a gene: 13. This CDR3 spans 14 amino acids.

This CDR3 is CASSQALTSGGSGIQYF. The CDR3 DNA follows: TGCGCCAGCAGCCAGGCCCTGACTAGCGGGGGTAGTGGCATTCAGTACTTC. The chain combines TRBV4-1 with TRBJ2-4, with 12 bases identical to TRBD2. Germline V lookup: CDR1 MGHRA, CDR2 YSYEKL. J was trimmed by 9 bases and V by 3 bases; bases with no gene match: 12. The CDR3 is made up of 17 amino acids.

This clonotype was recorded a few times. The V and J genes are TRBV5-1 and TRBJ2-5; D uncertain. The CDR3 extends over 15 amino acids. Trimming pared 6 bases from V and 3 bases from J, leaving 18 bases between. The germline V gene encodes CDR1 SGHRS and CDR2 YFSETQ. The CDR3 loop is CASTYRKREEETQYF. The DNA for the CDR3 is TGCGCCAGCACCTACCGCAAACGAGAAGAAGAGACCCAGTACTTC. The whole variable domain, filled in from reference TRBV5-1 and TRBJ2-5, reads KAGVTQTPRYLIKTRGQQVTLSCSPISGHRSVSWYQQTPGQGLQFLFEYFSETQRNKGNFPGRFSGRQFSNSRSEMNVSTLELGDSALYLCASTYRKREEETQYFGPGTRLLVL.

This clonotype was observed a handful of times. The rearrangement links TRBV4-3 to TRBJ2-3, with 7 positions matching TRBD2. Germline V gene data show CDR1 as LGHNA and CDR2 as YSLEER. With V trimmed by 0 bases and J by 4 bases, 7 bases remained unmatched. This CDR3 spans 16 amino acids. CDR3 nucleotides: TGCGCCAGCAGCCAAGATCCAGCGGGACCCCCAGATACGCAGTATTTT. Residues: CASSQDPAGPPDTQYF.

This rearrangement joins TRBV11-3 to TRBJ2-2; either TRBD1 or TRBD2 may fit D (5 bases each). Germline lookup yields CDR1 SGHNT and CDR2 YENEEA. The CDR3 has 15 amino acids. Trimming took off 5 bases at V and 2 bases at J, with 12 bases between the two ends. Here the CDR3 reads CASSQGPGNTGELFF. The CDR3 coding sequence is TGTGCCAGCAGCCAGGGACCGGGTAACACCGGGGAGCTGTTTTTT.

This clonotype has only a few counts. The chain has TRBV12-3 or TRBV12-4 and TRBJ2-1, with D unresolved. Between the trimmed V and J ends, which lost 4 bases and 10 bases, there was a span of 8 bases. The length of the CDR3 is 11 residues. The CDR3 sequence is CASSSRPEQFF. The CDR3 DNA sequence: TGTGCCAGCAGTTCGCGTCCCGAGCAGTTCTTC.

This clonotype was counted only a few times. V usage is TRBV28 and J usage is TRBJ2-7; D ambiguous. The CDR3 extends over 15 amino acids. Germline V lookup: CDR1 MDHEN, CDR2 SYDVKM. The V end was cut by 3 bases, the J end by 0 bases, with 12 bases between. Here the CDR3 reads CASSLRGAPSYEQYF. For the CDR3, the DNA is TGTGCCAGCAGTTTGCGCGGAGCCCCCTCCTACGAGCAGTACTTC. Full variable domain (rest looked up from reference TRBV28 and TRBJ2-7): DVKVTQSSRYLVKRTGEKVFLECVQDMDHENMFWYRQDPGLGLRLIYFSYDVKMKEKGDIPEGYSVSREKKERFSLILESASTNQTSMYLCASSLRGAPSYEQYFGPGTRLTVT.

The chain has TRBV6-5 and TRBJ2-1, with D perhaps given as TRBD1 or TRBD2 (5 bases each). V shed 0 bases and J shed 1 base, with 10 bases lying between them. The V gene's germline CDR1 is MNHEY and CDR2 SVGAGI. The CDR3 sequence is 16 residues long. In nucleotides, the CDR3 is TGTGCCAGCAGTTACTCGAAATGGGGGTCCTACAATGAGCAGTTCTTC. This codes for CASSYSKWGSYNEQFF.